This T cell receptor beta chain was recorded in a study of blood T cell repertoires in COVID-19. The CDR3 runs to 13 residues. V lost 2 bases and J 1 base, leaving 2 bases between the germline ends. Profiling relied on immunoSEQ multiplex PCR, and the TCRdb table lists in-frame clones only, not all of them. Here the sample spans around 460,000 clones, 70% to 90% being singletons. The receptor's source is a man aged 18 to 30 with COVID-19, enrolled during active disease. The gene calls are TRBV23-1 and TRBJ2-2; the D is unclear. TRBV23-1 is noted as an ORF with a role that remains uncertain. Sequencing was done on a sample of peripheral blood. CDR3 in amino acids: CASSQQNTGELFF. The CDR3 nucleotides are TGCGCCAGCAGTCAACAGAACACCGGGGAGCTGTTTTTT.